The rows below give T cell receptor beta chains drawn from one sample of a study of cytomegalovirus exposure and HLA in healthy donors. Clones were sequenced by immunoSEQ multiplex PCR, and TCRdb holds only the in-frame ones, with some missing. The repertoire holds some 160,000 clones, with about 88% as singletons. The sequencing sample was made of PBMCs. The receptors originated from a young man in good health and CMV-seronegative. The CDR3 runs from the conserved cysteine through the conserved F or W. The D gene is left open where the match is weak. Clone size appears in some rows only: once, few, many, or a class for an expanded clone.

J,size,D,V,DNA,CDR3
TRBJ1-6,few,TRBD1,TRBV6-5,TGTGCCAGCAGTTACGGGACAGATAATTCACCCCTCCACTTT,CASSYGTDNSPLHF
TRBJ1-2,-,-,TRBV28,TGTGCCAGCAGTTTATCCGCAGGGACAAACTATGGCTACACCTTC,CASSLSAGTNYGYTF
TRBJ2-2,-,TRBD1,TRBV29-1,TGCAGCGTTGACGGTGGACAGGGGAGCGACAACGGGGAGCTGTTTTTT,CSVDGGQGSDNGELFF
TRBJ2-2,-,-,TRBV18,TGTGCCAGCTCACCACTTAGCGGCACGAACACCGGGGAGCTGTTTTTT,CASSPLSGTNTGELFF
TRBJ2-7,-,TRBD2,TRBV15,TGTGCCACCCGGGGGGAGAGCTACGAGCAGTACTTC,CATRGESYEQYF
TRBJ1-1,-,-,TRBV29-1,TGCAGCGTTATCTCGAACACTGAAGCTTTCTTT,CSVISNTEAFF
TRBJ2-1,once,TRBD1,TRBV7-6,TGTGCCAGCAGCGACCTTCGCGACAGGGGGAAGAATGAGCAGTTCTTC,CASSDLRDRGKNEQFF
TRBJ2-1,-,-,TRBV5-4,TGTGCCAGCAGCTTGAATCGGGAGAGCTCCTACAATGAGCAGTTCTTC,CASSLNRESSYNEQFF
TRBJ1-2,-,TRBD1,TRBV28,TGTGCCAGCTCCCTCGACCCACAGGGGGACTATGGCTACACCTTC,CASSLDPQGDYGYTF
TRBJ1-1,once,TRBD1,TRBV4-2,TGTGCCAGCAGCCAAAGGACAGGACAGAACACTGAAGCTTTCTTT,CASSQRTGQNTEAFF
TRBJ2-4,-,-,TRBV27,TGTGCCAGCAGTCTACTGGTAGCCAAAAACATTCAGTACTTC,CASSLLVAKNIQYF
TRBJ1-2,-,-,TRBV28,TGTGCCAGCAGTCCTACAGGGCCAGGCTACACCTTC,CASSPTGPGYTF
TRBJ1-1,-,-,TRBV6-1,TGTGCCAGCAGCGCGACTGAGAACACTGAAGCTTTCTTT,CASSATENTEAFF
TRBJ2-7,-,TRBD1,TRBV18,TGTGCCAGCTCACCGGGACAGAGCTACGAGCAGTACTTC,CASSPGQSYEQYF
TRBJ2-5,-,-,TRBV7-2,TGTGCCAGCACCCCGGGTCAAGAGACCCAGTACTTC,CASTPGQETQYF
TRBJ1-1,-,-,TRBV2,TGTGCCAGCAGTCCAACAGGTTCCACTGAAGCTTTCTTT,CASSPTGSTEAFF
TRBJ1-4,once,TRBD1,TRBV5-1,TGCGCCAGCAGCCCTGGACAGGTTAATGAAAAACTGTTTTTT,CASSPGQVNEKLFF
TRBJ1-1,-,TRBD1,TRBV5-4,TGTGCCAGCAGCCCGCCGGACAGGGACACTGAAGCTTTCTTT,CASSPPDRDTEAFF
TRBJ2-7,-,TRBD2,TRBV5-4,TGTGCCAGCAGCTTGAATTGGCTAGCGGACACTCCGAACTTC,CASSLNWLADTPNF
TRBJ1-1,-,-,TRBV29-1,TGCAGCGTTGAGAGCGCGGAGAACACTGAAGCTTTCTTT,CSVESAENTEAFF
TRBJ2-2,-,-,TRBV7-9,TGTGCCAGCAGCTTAGCCGGGACACCGAACACCGGGGAGCTGTTTTTT,CASSLAGTPNTGELFF
TRBJ2-5,-,TRBD2,TRBV28,TGTGCCAGCAGTCCCAGCCTTGGACTAGCGGGGGGAGGGACCCAGTACTTC,CASSPSLGLAGGGTQYF
TRBJ2-7,once,TRBD2,TRBV5-5,TGTGCCAGCAGCGACCCCACTAGCGGGACGGCTCACGAGCAGTACTTC,CASSDPTSGTAHEQYF
TRBJ2-1,-,-,TRBV27,TGTGCCAGCAGTATGGGGCCTGGTGAGCAGTTCTTC,CASSMGPGEQFF
TRBJ2-1,once,-,TRBV5-1,TGCGCCAGCAGCGAACCTCCAGGGGCGTCCTACAATGAGCAGTTCTTC,CASSEPPGASYNEQFF
TRBJ1-4,-,TRBD1,TRBV13,TGTGCCAGCAGCTCTACCCGACAGGGGATTAATGAAAAACTGTTTTTT,CASSSTRQGINEKLFF
TRBJ1-5,-,-,TRBV5-4,TGTGCCAGCAGCTTACAGGGCATGGTCGAGCCCCAGCATTTT,CASSLQGMVEPQHF
TRBJ1-5,-,TRBD1,TRBV4-1,TGCGCCAGCAGCGCTAGCCCTTGGACAGGGGGCAAGCAGCCCCAGCATTTT,CASSASPWTGGKQPQHF
TRBJ2-2,-,TRBD2,TRBV7-8,TGTGCCAGCAGCATCAAGACTAGCGGGAGAACCGGGGAGCTGTTTTTT,CASSIKTSGRTGELFF
TRBJ2-7,-,-,TRBV21-1,TGTGCCAGCAGCAAAGTTCGGACAGGGGGCCACTACGAGCAGTACTTC,CASSKVRTGGHYEQYF
TRBJ1-2,-,-,TRBV5-1,TGCGCCAGCAGCCACCAGGACACTCGCTATGGCTACACCTTC,CASSHQDTRYGYTF
TRBJ2-7,-,TRBD2,TRBV6-6,TGTGCCAGTTTACTGAGCGGGAGCCCCTACGAGCAGTACTTC,CASLLSGSPYEQYF
TRBJ2-2,-,-,TRBV5-6,TGTGCCAGCAGCTTGGCTGCAGGACTCGTCACGGGCACCGGGGAGCTGTTTTTT,CASSLAAGLVTGTGELFF
TRBJ2-3,-,-,TRBV5-1,TGCGCCAGCGGCACATGGGGCATTGGGGATACGCAGTATTTT,CASGTWGIGDTQYF
TRBJ1-2,-,TRBD1,TRBV2,TGTGCCAGCAACCAACAGGGGAACTATGGCTACACCTTC,CASNQQGNYGYTF
TRBJ1-5,once,-,TRBV6-5,TGTGCCAGCAGGAAAACAGGGCGAGGACAGCCCCAGCATTTT,CASRKTGRGQPQHF
TRBJ2-7,-,TRBD1,TRBV29-1,TGCAGCGTTGTTGAACAGGGGGCAGGATGGCGGTTCGGCGGGAGAACGGCCTACGAGCAGTACTTC,CSVVEQGAGWRFGGRTAYEQYF
TRBJ1-4,-,-,TRBV7-2,TGTGCCAGCAGCTTACAGGCAGGGCGGGAAAAACTGTTTTTT,CASSLQAGREKLFF
TRBJ2-1,-,TRBD1,TRBV6-5,TGTGCCAGCAGTTACTCGGCTGGGACAGGGCGCAATGAGCAGTTCTTC,CASSYSAGTGRNEQFF
TRBJ2-1,-,-,TRBV7-9,TGTGCCAGCAGCTTCCGTACAGGGGGGGAACCTCAGTTCTTC,CASSFRTGGEPQFF